This T cell receptor beta chain was retrieved from a study of blood T cell repertoires in COVID-19. About the study: Sites in the United States, Italy and Spain provided acute and convalescent COVID-19 samples. PBMCs, B-cell-depleted T cells, or T cells were the source of the cDNA or gDNA that made up the material.

CDR1 is SGHRS and CDR2 is YFSETQ in the germline V gene. The CDR3 has 15 amino acids. Between the trimmed V and J ends, which lost 6 bases and 2 bases, there was a span of 18 bases. Some clones are missing from TCRdb's copy, which holds only in-frame ones; the method was immunoSEQ multiplex PCR. The sample carries 200,000 or so clones, less than 90% recorded once. Material: peripheral blood. The clonotype was recovered from a man in his 70s with active or convalescent COVID-19. The chain joins TRBV5-1 to TRBJ2-7; D possibly corresponds to TRBD2 (7 bases). The CDR3 DNA follows: TGCGCCAGCACTGGGGCGGGGGCAACCACCTACGAGCAGTACTTC. Amino acid sequence: CASTGAGATTYEQYF.